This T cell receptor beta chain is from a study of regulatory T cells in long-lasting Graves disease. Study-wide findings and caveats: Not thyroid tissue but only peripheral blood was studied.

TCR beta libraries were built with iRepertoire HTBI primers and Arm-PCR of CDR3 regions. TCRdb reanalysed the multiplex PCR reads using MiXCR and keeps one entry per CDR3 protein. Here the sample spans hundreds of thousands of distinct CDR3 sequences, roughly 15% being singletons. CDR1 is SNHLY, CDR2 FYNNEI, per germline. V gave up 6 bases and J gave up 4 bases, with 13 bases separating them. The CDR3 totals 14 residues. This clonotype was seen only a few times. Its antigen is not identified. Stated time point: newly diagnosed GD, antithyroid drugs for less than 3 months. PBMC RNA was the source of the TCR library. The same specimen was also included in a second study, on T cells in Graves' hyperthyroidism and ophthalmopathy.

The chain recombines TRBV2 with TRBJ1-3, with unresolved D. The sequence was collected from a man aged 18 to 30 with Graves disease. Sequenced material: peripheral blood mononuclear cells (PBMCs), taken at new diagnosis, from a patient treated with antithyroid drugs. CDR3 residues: CASSWTFDGNTIYF. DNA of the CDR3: TGTGCCAGCAGCTGGACGTTCGACGGAAACACCATATATTTT.